The sequence of this T cell receptor beta chain was determined in a study of response to subunit inactivated influenza vaccine. Overall study findings and caveats: Each seasonal influenza vaccination, the authors suggested, recruits few new T cells.

As concerns this clonotype: The antigen is unknown.

TCRdb redid the calling of the RT-PCR reads with MiXCR, one entry per CDR3 protein. The sample lists over 650,000 distinct CDR3 sequences; around 20% were seen once. CDR3 length equals 19 residues. The germline CDR1 and CDR2 sequences are SGHTA and FQGNSA. V dropped 3 bases and J dropped 4; count of bases not matched to a gene: 16. This receptor was obtained from a man in his fifties who received an inactivated influenza vaccine. Specimen: PBMCs from blood, collected more than 4 days after vaccination. The V call is TRBV7-2, the J call TRBJ2-1, with 9 bases identical to TRBD1. The CDR3 sequence is CASSLSGTGRLVRYNEQFF. The CDR3 bases are TGTGCCAGCAGCTTGAGCGGGACAGGGCGTTTGGTAAGGTACAATGAGCAGTTCTTC.